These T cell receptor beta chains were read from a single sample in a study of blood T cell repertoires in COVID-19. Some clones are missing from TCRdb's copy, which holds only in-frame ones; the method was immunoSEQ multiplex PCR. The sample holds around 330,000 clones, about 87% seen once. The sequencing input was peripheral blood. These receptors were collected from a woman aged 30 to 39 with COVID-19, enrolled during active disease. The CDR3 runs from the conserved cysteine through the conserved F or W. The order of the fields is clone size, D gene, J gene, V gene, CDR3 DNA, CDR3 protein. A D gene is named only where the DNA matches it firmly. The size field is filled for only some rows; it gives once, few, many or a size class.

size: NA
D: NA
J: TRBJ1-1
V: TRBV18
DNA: TGTGCCAGCTCACCAGGGGCTAGTAACACTGAAGCTTTCTTT
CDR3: CASSPGASNTEAFF

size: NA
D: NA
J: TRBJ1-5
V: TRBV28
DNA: TGTGCCAGCAGTTTAGGCCCCGGGGTGGGCAATCAGCCCCAGCATTTT
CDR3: CASSLGPGVGNQPQHF

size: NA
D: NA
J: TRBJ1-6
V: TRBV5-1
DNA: TGCGCCAGCAGCTTGGAGCAGGGTCCTTTGGCACACAAACTCTTT
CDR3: CASSLEQGPLAHKLF

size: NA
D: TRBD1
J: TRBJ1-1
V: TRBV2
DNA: TGTGCCAGCAGGATACAGGGGGGTGCCACTGAAGCTTTCTTT
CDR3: CASRIQGGATEAFF

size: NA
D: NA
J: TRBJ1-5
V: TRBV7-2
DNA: TGTGCCAGCAGCAGCTCGAACAGGGTAGGACAGCCCCAGCATTTT
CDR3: CASSSSNRVGQPQHF

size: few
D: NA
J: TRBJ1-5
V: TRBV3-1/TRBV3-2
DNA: TGTGCCAGCAGCCGAGGGCCAGATCAGCCCCAGCATTTT
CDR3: CASSRGPDQPQHF

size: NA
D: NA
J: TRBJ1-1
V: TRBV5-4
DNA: TGTGCCAGCAACCGCAGGGACATGAACACTGAAGCTTTCTTT
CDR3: CASNRRDMNTEAFF

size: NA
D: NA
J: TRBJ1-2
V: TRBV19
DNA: TGTGCCAGTACTCATTTTGGACGCGAACAGGTCTATGGCTACACCTTC
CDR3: CASTHFGREQVYGYTF

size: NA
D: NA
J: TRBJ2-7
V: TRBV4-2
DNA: TGTGCCAGCAGCCCCCGGGCGGGGGCGGTCTACGAGCAGTACTTC
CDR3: CASSPRAGAVYEQYF

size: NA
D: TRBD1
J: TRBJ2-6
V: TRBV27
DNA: TGTGCCAGCAGTCCCGGGACAGGGCGTTCTGGGACTGGGGCCAACGTCCTGACTTTC
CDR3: CASSPGTGRSGTGANVLTF

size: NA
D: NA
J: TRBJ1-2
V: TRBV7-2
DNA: TGTGCCAGCAGCTCAGTCACCAGGGAAGGCTACACCTTC
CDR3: CASSSVTREGYTF

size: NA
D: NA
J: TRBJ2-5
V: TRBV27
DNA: TGTGCCAGCAGTTTATCGACAGTTTCCCGAGAGACCCAGTACTTC
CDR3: CASSLSTVSRETQYF

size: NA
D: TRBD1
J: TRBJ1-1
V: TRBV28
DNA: TGTGCCAGCAGGGAAGGGACAGGGGGAAAAACTGAAGCTTTCTTT
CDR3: CASREGTGGKTEAFF

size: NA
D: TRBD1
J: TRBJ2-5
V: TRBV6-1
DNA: TGTGCCAGCAGTGCCCTTACCGGGACAGGCTCCGAGACCCAGTACTTC
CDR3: CASSALTGTGSETQYF

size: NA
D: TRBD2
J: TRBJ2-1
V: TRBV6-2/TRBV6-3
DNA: TGTGCCAGCAGTTCATACCGGACTAGCGGGGGTGATGAGCAGTTCTTC
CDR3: CASSSYRTSGGDEQFF

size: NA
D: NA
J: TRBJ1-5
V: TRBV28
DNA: TGTGCCAGCAGGGGGGTTGACAGGAGCAATCAGCCCCAGCATTTT
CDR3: CASRGVDRSNQPQHF

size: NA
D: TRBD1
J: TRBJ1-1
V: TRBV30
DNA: TGTGCCTGGAGAGTGGCAACAGGGGGTGGCCTTAGGAACACTGAAGCTTTCTTT
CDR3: CAWRVATGGGLRNTEAFF

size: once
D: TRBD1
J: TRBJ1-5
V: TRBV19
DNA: TGTGCCAGTAGTCAGGGGGCGCTTACTGGGCAGCCCCAGCATTTT
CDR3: CASSQGALTGQPQHF

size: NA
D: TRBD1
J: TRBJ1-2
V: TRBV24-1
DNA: TGTGCCACCAGTGATGGGACAGGGGATGGCTACACCTTC
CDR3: CATSDGTGDGYTF

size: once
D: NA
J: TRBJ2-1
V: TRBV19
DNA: TGTGCCAGTAGTCGAGAGTGGGGCGGCTACAATGAGCAGTTCTTC
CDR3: CASSREWGGYNEQFF

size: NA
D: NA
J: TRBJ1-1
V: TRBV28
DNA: TGTGCCAGCAGTTATATCACAGGGAAAACTGAAGCTTTCTTT
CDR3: CASSYITGKTEAFF

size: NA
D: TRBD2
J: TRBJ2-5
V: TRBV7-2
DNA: TGTGCCAGCAGCTTCAATAGCGGGGGGGCCGCCGAGACCCAGTACTTC
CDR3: CASSFNSGGAAETQYF

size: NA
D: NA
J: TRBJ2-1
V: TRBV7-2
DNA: TGTGCCAGCAGCTTAGCTAGCGCCAATGAGCAGTTCTTC
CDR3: CASSLASANEQFF

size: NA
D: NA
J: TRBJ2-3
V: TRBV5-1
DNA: TGCGCCAGCAGCTTGGCGCTAGACTCCCGCCCAGATACGCAGTATTTT
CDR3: CASSLALDSRPDTQYF

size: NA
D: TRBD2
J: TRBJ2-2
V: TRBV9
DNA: TGTGCCAGCAGCGTAGTCACGGGGGGAGCCGGGCAGCTGTTTTTT
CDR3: CASSVVTGGAGQLFF

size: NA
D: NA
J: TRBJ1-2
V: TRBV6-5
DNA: TGTGCCAGCAGTTATGCGGGGGAGAGTTCTGGCTACACCTTC
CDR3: CASSYAGESSGYTF

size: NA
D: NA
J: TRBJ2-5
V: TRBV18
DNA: TGTGCCAGCTCACGCTACAGGTTACCAGAGACCCAGTACTTC
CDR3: CASSRYRLPETQYF

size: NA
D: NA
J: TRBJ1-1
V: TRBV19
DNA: TGTGCCAGTAGTATAGCTGATCCGGGGAACACTGAAGCTTTCTTT
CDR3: CASSIADPGNTEAFF

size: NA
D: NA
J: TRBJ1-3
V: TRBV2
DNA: TGTGCCAGCAGTAGATCGATAGTCGGAAACACCATATATTTT
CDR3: CASSRSIVGNTIYF

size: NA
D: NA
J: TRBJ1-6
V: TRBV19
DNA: TGTGCCAGTAGTATAGCAGGAGGTTACGCCTCACCCCTCCACTTT
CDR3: CASSIAGGYASPLHF

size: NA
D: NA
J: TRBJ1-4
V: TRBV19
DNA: TGTGCCAGTAGGGCAGGTGGGGAAAAACTGTTTTTT
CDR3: CASRAGGEKLFF

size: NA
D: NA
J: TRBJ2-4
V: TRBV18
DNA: TGTGCCAGCTCACCATCGGGTGGGAGCATTCAGTACTTC
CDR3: CASSPSGGSIQYF

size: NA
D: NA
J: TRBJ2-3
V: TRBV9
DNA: TGTGCCAGCAGCGTAGCCGCGGCGGTTGTGGTAGATACGCAGTATTTT
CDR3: CASSVAAAVVVDTQYF

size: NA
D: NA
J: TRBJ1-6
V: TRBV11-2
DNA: TGTGCCAGCAGCCTACGGGACTTGAATAATTCACCCCTCCACTTT
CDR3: CASSLRDLNNSPLHF

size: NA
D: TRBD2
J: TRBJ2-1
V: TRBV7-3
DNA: TGTGCCAGCAGCTCATTAGCGGGGTCCCAACATCGAACGTCCTACAATGAGCAGTTCTTC
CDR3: CASSSLAGSQHRTSYNEQFF

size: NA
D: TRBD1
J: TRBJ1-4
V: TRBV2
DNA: TGTGCCAGCAGTGGCACAGGGGCCGTTAATGAAAAACTGTTTTTT
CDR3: CASSGTGAVNEKLFF

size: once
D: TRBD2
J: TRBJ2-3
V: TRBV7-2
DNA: TGTGCCAGCAGCTTCCCGACTAGCCAGAGCACAGATACGCAGTATTTT
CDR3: CASSFPTSQSTDTQYF

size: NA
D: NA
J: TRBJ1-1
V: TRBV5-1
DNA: TGCGCCAGCAGCTTGGATTCCAGGCAGAACACTGAAGCTTTCTTT
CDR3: CASSLDSRQNTEAFF

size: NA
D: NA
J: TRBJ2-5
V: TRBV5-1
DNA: TGCGCCAGCAGGACTGGGACTGTTCAAGAGACCCAGTACTTC
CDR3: CASRTGTVQETQYF

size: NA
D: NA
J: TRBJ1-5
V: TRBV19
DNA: TGTGCCAGTAGGTCTTACAATCAGCCCCAGCATTTT
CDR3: CASRSYNQPQHF

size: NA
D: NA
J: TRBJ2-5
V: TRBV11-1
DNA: TGTGCCAGCAGCCCTCCAGGGGAAAGAGAGACCCAGTACTTC
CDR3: CASSPPGERETQYF

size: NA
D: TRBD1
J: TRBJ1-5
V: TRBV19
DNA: TGTGCCACGCTTCGGACAGGGGGCGCGCATCAGCCCCAGCATTTT
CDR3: CATLRTGGAHQPQHF

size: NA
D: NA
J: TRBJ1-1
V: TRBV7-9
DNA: TGTGCCAGCAGCTTAACGCAGGTGGATACTGAAGCTTTCTTT
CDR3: CASSLTQVDTEAFF

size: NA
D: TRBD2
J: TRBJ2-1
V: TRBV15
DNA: TGTGCCACCAGCCGGAGCTCCATATTAGCGGGGAAATCCTACAATGAGCAGTTCTTC
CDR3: CATSRSSILAGKSYNEQFF

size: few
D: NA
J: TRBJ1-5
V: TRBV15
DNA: TGTGCCACCAGCGGGGCCAATCAGCCCCAGCATTTT
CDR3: CATSGANQPQHF

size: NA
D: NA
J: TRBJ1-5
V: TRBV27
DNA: TGTGCCAGCAGTTTAACAGGAGAGCTTTATAGCAATCAGCCCCAGCATTTT
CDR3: CASSLTGELYSNQPQHF

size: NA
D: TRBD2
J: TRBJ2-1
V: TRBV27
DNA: TGTGCCAGCAACAGAGCGGGGTACGATGAGCAGTTCTTC
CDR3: CASNRAGYDEQFF

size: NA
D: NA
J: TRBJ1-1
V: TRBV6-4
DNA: TGTGCCAGCAGTGTGAGGCTAAACACTGAAGCTTTCTTT
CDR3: CASSVRLNTEAFF

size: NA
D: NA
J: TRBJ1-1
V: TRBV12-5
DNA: TGTGCTAGTGGTTTGCTGGGGGGGACTGAAGCTTTCTTT
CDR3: CASGLLGGTEAFF

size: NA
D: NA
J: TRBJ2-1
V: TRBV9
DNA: TGTGCCAGCAGCGCCTCCCTTATCGATGAGCAGTTCTTC
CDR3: CASSASLIDEQFF

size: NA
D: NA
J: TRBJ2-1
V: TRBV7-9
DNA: TGTGCCAGCAGCGTCCCACCGGGGGTACCCTCCTACAATGAGCAGTTCTTC
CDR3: CASSVPPGVPSYNEQFF

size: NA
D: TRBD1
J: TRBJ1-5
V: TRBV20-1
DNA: TGCAGTGCTAGTAAACAGGGGCCCGGCGGGCCCCAGCATTTT
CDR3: CSASKQGPGGPQHF

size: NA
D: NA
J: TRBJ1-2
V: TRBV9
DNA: TGTGCCAGCAGTCCCCGGAGGAGGGGTAACTATGGCTACACCTTC
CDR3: CASSPRRRGNYGYTF

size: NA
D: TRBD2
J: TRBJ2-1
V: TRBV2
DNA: TGTGCCAGCATTAAAGCAAGGCTAGCGGTCTACAATGAGCAGTTCTTC
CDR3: CASIKARLAVYNEQFF

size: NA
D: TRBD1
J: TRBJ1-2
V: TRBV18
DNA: TGTGCCAGCTCACCAGGGGGACAGGGGCGCTATGGCTACACCTTC
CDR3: CASSPGGQGRYGYTF

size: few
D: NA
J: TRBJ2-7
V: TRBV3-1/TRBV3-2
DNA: TGTGCCAGCAGCCCAAACAGTTCCCCCTACGAGCAGTACTTC
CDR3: CASSPNSSPYEQYF

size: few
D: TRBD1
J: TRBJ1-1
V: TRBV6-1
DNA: TGTGCCAGCAGTGATACACAGGGGGGGACTGAAGCTTTCTTT
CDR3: CASSDTQGGTEAFF

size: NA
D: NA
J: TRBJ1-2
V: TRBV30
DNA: TGTGCCTGCAGACGGATTACAGTGCCCGGGGGTGGCTACACCTTC
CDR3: CACRRITVPGGGYTF